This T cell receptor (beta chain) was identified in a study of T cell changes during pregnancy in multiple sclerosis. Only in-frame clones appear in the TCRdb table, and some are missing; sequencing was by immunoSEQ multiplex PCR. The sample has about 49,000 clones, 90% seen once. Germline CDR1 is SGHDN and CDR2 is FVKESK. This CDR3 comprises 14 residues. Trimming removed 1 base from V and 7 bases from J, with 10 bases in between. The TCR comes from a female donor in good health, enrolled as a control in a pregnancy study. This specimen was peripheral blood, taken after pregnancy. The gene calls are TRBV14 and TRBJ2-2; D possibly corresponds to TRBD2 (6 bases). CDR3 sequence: CASSQVRGIGELFF. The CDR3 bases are TGTGCCAGCAGCCAAGTCCGGGGGATCGGGGAGCTGTTTTTT.